This T cell receptor (beta chain) was recovered during a study of T cell responses to AZD1222 COVID-19 vaccine. The wider study: Recipients boosted at about 4 weeks or about 12 weeks are pooled.

J lost 11 bases, V lost 6 bases, and 8 bases had no gene match. Germline CDR1 is MNHEY and CDR2 is SVGAGI. The CDR3 sequence is 13 residues long. The assay was immunoSEQ multiplex PCR, and TCRdb's table has in-frame clones only and misses some. The sample has 85,000 to 130,000 clones, roughly 93% seen once. Study-level findings and limits: Close to half of spike-specific TCRs reportedly recognize unmutated variant regions. Sampled repertoires all dated from after the peak T cell response.

As concerns this clone: Its target is not known.

The source material was peripheral blood, sampled on day 0 of AZD1222 vaccination. The chain couples TRBV6-5 to TRBJ2-1; 9 nucleotides match TRBD2. This sequence originates from an adult in good health. The CDR3 DNA follows: TGTGCCAGCAGGGACAATAGCGGGAGCAAGCAGTTCTTC. It is translated as CASRDNSGSKQFF.